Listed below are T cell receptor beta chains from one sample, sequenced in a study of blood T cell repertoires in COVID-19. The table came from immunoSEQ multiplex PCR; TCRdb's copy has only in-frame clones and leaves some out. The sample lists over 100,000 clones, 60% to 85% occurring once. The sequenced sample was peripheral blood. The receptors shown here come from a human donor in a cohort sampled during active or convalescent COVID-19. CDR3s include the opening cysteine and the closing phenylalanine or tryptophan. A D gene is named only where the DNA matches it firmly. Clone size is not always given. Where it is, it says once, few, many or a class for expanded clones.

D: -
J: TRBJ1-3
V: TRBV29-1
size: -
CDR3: CSVFSRTRRGNTIYF
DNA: TGCAGCGTTTTTTCACGGACAAGGAGAGGAAACACCATATATTTT

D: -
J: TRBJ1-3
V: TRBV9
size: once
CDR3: CASSVLNSGNTIYF
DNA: TGTGCCAGCAGCGTCCTAAACTCTGGAAACACCATATATTTT

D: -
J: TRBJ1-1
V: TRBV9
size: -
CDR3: CASSVGGGAITESTEAFF
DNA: TGTGCCAGCAGCGTAGGGGGTGGGGCGATCACTGAAAGCACTGAAGCTTTCTTT

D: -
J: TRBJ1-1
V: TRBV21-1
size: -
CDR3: CASSSGTGPTEAFF
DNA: TGTGCCAGCAGCTCGGGGACAGGGCCCACTGAAGCTTTCTTT

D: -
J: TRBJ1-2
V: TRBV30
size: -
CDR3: CAYSGDNYGYTF
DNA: TGTGCCTACTCAGGGGATAACTATGGCTACACCTTC

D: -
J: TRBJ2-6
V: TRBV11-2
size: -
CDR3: CASSPLRGTYYSGANVLTF
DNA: TGTGCCAGCAGCCCCCTGAGGGGGACGTACTACTCTGGGGCCAACGTCCTGACTTTC

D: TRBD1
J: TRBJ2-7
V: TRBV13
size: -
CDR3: CASSLAQGAYEQYF
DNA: TGTGCCAGCAGCTTAGCCCAGGGGGCCTACGAGCAGTACTTC

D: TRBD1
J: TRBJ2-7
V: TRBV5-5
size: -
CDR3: CASSRRDSSYEQYF
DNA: TGTGCCAGCAGCCGCCGGGACAGCTCCTACGAGCAGTACTTC

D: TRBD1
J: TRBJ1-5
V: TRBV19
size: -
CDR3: CASSRPQGAYQPQHF
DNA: TGTGCCAGTAGTAGACCACAGGGGGCGTATCAGCCCCAGCATTTT

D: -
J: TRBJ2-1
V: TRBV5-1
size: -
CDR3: CASSPSSSSNEQFF
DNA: TGCGCCAGCAGCCCTTCTTCTAGTAGCAATGAGCAGTTCTTC

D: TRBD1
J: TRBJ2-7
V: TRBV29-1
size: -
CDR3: CSVEDPGQLYEQYF
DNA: TGCAGCGTTGAAGACCCGGGACAGCTTTACGAGCAGTACTTC

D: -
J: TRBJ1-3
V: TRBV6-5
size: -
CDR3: CASRPRQVAGNTIYF
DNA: TGTGCCAGCAGACCAAGGCAGGTAGCTGGAAACACCATATATTTT

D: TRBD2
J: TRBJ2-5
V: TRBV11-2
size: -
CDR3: CASSSLGQAGGQETQYF
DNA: TGTGCCAGCAGCTCCCTGGGTCAAGCGGGGGGCCAAGAGACCCAGTACTTC

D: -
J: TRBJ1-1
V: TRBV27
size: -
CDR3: CASSFRENTEAFF
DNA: TGTGCCAGCAGTTTTCGGGAGAACACTGAAGCTTTCTTT

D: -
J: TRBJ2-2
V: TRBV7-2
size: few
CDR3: CASSPAAANTGELFF
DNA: TGTGCCAGCAGCCCGGCGGCAGCGAACACCGGGGAGCTGTTTTTT

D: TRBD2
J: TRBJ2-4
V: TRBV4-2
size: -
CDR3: CASSQVPTAGAGRALIAKNIQYF
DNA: TGTGCCAGCAGCCAAGTACCAACTGCTGGGGCCGGGAGGGCCTTGATCGCCAAAAACATTCAGTACTTC

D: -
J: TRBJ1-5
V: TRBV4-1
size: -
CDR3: CASSHQGNQPQHF
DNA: TGCGCCAGCAGCCACCAGGGTAATCAGCCCCAGCATTTT

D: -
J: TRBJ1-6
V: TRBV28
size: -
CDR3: CASRNRRGGYNSPLHF
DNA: TGTGCCAGCAGAAATCGTCGGGGGGGATATAATTCACCCCTCCACTTT

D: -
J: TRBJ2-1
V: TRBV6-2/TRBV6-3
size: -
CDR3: CASSYPYVSYNEQFF
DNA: TGTGCCAGCAGTTACCCCTACGTGAGCTACAATGAGCAGTTCTTC

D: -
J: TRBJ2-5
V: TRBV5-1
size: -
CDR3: CASPPGGGEKRETQYF
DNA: TGCGCCAGCCCACCGGGAGGGGGCGAAAAGCGAGAGACCCAGTACTTC

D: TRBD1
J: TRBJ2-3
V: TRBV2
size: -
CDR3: CASSARRQGESYTQYF
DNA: TGTGCCAGCAGTGCTCGCCGACAGGGGGAATCGTATACGCAGTATTTT

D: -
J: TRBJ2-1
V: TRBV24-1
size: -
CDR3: CATRGKGNSNEQFF
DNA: TGTGCCACAAGGGGGAAAGGAAACAGCAATGAGCAGTTCTTC

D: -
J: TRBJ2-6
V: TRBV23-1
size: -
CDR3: CASSQFPPGLPGANVLTF
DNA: TGCGCCAGCAGTCAATTCCCCCCAGGGTTACCTGGGGCCAACGTCCTGACTTTC

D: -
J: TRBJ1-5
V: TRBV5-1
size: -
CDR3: CASSLGTGGNQPQHF
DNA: TGCGCCAGCAGCTTGGGAACAGGTGGCAATCAGCCCCAGCATTTT

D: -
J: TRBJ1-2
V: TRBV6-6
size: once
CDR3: CASSYLEVANYGYTF
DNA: TGTGCCAGCAGTTACTTAGAGGTGGCTAACTATGGCTACACCTTC

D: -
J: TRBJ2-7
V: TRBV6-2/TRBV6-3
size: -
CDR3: CASSYSSIRSSYEQYF
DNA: TGTGCCAGCAGTTACTCGTCCATAAGGAGCTCCTACGAGCAGTACTTC

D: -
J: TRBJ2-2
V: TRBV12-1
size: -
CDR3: CASSLLAGGRNPGELFF
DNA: TGTGCCAGCAGCTTGCTAGCGGGGGGGCGGAATCCCGGGGAGCTGTTTTTT

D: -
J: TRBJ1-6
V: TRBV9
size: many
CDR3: CASSVELTNSPLHF
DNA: TGTGCCAGCAGCGTAGAACTTACCAATTCACCCCTCCACTTT

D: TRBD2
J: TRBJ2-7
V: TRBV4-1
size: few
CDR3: CASSDKAGLAGSYEQYF
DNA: TGCGCCAGCAGCGACAAAGCAGGTCTAGCGGGCTCCTACGAGCAGTACTTC

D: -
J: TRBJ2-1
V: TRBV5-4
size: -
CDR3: CASSSKDRFYTNEQFF
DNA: TGTGCCAGCAGCTCCAAGGACAGATTTTACACGAATGAGCAGTTCTTC

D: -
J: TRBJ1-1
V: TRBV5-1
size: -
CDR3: CASSSQGPPEAFF
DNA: TGCGCCAGCAGCTCACAGGGCCCACCTGAAGCTTTCTTT

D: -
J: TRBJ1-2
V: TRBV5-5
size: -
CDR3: CASRSEFSGADGYTF
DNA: TGTGCCAGCAGGTCTGAGTTCTCGGGTGCCGATGGCTACACCTTC

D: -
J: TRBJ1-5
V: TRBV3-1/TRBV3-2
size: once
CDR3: CASSQDVGRSKCNQPQHF
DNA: TGTGCCAGCAGCCAAGATGTTGGCAGATCCAAATGCAATCAGCCCCAGCATTTT

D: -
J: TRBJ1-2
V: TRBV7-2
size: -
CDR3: CASSLDKDYGYTF
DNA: TGTGCCAGCAGCTTAGACAAAGACTATGGCTACACCTTC

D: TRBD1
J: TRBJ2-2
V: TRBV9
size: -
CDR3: CASSSQGADTGELFF
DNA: TGTGCCAGCAGCTCACAGGGGGCGGACACCGGGGAGCTGTTTTTT

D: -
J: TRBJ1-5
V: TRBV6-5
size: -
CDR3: CASSIDRTVNQPQHF
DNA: TGTGCCAGCAGCATTGACAGAACCGTAAATCAGCCCCAGCATTTT

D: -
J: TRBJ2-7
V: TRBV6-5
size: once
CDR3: CASRPRNAYEQYF
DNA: TGTGCCAGCCGACCTAGGAACGCCTACGAGCAGTACTTC

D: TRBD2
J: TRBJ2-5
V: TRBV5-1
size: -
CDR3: CASSLETSGSRETQYF
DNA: TGCGCCAGCAGCTTGGAAACTAGCGGGAGCAGGGAGACCCAGTACTTC

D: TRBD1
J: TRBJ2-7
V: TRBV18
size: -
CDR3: CASSPGGTGGYEQYF
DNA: TGTGCCAGCTCACCAGGGGGGACAGGGGGATACGAGCAGTACTTC

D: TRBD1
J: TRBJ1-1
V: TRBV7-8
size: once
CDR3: CASSQTGGVFPEAFF
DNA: TGTGCCAGCAGCCAGACAGGGGGCGTTTTCCCTGAAGCTTTCTTT

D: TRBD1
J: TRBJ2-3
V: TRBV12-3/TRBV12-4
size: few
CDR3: CASNAGQGYTQYF
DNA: TGTGCCAGCAACGCCGGACAGGGTTATACGCAGTATTTT

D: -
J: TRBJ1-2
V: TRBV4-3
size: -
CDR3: CASSQGTVANYGYTF
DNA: TGCGCCAGCAGCCAAGGGACAGTAGCTAACTATGGCTACACCTTC